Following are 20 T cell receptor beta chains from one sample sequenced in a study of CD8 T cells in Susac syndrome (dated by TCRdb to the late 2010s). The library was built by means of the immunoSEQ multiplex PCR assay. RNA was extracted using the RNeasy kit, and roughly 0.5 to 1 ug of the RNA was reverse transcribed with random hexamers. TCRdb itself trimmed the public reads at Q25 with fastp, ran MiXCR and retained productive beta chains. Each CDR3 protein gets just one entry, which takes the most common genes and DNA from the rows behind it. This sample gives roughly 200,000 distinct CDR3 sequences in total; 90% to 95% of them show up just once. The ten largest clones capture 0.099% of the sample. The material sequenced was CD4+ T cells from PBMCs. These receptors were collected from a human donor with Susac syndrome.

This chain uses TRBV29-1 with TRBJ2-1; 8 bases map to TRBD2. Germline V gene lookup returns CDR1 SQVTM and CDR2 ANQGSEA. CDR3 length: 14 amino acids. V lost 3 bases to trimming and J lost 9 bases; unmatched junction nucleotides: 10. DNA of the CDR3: TGCAGCGTTGATAGGACTAGCCGTTGGAGTGAGCAGTTCTTC. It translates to CSVDRTSRWSEQFF.

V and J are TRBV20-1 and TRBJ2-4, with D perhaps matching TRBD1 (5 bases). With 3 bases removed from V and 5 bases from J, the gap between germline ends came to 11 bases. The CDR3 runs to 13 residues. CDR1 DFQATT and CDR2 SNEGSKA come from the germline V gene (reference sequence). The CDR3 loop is CSARGPGQNIQYF. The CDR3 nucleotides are TGCAGTGCTAGGGGGCCAGGCCAAAACATTCAGTACTTC.

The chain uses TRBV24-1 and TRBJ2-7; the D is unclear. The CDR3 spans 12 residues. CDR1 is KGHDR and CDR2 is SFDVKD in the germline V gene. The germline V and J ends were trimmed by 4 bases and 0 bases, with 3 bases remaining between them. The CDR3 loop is CATSDSSYEQYF. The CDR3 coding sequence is TGTGCCACCAGTGACAGCTCCTACGAGCAGTACTTC.

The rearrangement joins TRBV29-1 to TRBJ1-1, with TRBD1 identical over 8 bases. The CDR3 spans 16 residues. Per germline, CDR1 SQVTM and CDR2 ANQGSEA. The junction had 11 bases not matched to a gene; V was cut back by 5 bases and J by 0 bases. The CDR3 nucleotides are TGCAGCGTTCCTCAAGGACAGGGCTACATGAACACTGAAGCTTTCTTT. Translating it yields CSVPQGQGYMNTEAFF.

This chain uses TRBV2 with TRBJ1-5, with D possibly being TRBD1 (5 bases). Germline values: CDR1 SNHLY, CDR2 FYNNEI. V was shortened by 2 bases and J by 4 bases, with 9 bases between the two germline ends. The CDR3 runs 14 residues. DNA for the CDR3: TGTGCCAGCAGTGAACGGGGCAGGAATCAGCCCCAGCATTTT. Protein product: CASSERGRNQPQHF.

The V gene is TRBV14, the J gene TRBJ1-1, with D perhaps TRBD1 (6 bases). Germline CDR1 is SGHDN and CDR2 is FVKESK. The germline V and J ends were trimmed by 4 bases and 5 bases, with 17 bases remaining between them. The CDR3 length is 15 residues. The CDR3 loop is CASSRLTGLRTEAFF. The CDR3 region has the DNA TGTGCCAGCAGCCGTTTAACAGGGCTGAGGACTGAAGCTTTCTTT.

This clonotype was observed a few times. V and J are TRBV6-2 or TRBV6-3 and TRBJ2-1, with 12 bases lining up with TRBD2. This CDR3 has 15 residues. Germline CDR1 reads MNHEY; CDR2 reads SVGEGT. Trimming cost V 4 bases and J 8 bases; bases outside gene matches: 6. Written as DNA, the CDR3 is TGTGCCAGCAGTTCCCCTAGCGGGAGGGCCCATGAGCAGTTCTTC. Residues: CASSSPSGRAHEQFF.

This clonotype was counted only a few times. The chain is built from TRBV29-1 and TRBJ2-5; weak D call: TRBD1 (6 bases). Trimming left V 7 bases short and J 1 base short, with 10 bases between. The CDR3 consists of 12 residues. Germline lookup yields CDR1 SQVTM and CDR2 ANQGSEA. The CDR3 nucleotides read TGCAGCGGTGGACAGCTCCAAGAGACCCAGTACTTC. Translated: CSGGQLQETQYF.

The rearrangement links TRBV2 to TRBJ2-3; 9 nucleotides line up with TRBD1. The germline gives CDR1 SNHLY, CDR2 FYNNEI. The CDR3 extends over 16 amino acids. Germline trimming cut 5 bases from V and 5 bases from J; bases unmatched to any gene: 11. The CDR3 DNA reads TGTGCCAGCAGTCCCACCGGGACAGGGATCGGAGATACGCAGTATTTT. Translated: CASSPTGTGIGDTQYF.

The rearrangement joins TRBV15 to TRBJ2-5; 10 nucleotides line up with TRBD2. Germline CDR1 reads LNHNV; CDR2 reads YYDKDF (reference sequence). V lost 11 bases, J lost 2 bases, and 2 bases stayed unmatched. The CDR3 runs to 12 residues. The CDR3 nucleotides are TGTGCCTCTAGCGGGGGACAAGAGACCCAGTACTTC. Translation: CASSGGQETQYF.

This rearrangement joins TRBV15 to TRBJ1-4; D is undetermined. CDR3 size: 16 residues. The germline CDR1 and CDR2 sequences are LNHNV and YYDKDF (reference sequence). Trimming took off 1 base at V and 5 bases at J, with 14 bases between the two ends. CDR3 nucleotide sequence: TGTGCCACCAGCAGAGGGAACGGGAAGTTAAATGAAAAACTGTTTTTT. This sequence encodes CATSRGNGKLNEKLFF.

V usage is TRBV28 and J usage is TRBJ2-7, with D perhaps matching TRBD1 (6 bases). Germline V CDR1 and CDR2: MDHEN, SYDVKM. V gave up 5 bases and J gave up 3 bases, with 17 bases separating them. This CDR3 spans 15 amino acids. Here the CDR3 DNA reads TGTGCCAGCAGTGAACGAACAGGGACGCACTACGAGCAGTACTTC. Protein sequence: CASSERTGTHYEQYF.

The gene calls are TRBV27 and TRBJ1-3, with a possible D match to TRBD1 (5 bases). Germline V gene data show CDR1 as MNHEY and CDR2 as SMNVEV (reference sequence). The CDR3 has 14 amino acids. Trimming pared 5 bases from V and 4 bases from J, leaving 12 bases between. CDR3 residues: CASSQGVYGNTIYF. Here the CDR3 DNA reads TGTGCCAGCAGTCAAGGGGTTTACGGAAACACCATATATTTT.

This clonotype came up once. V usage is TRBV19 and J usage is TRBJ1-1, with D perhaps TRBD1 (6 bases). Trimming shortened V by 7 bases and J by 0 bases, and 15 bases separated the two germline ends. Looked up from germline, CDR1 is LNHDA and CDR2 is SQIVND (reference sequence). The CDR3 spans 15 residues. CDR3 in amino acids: CASTHQQGMNTEAFF. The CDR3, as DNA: TGTGCCAGTACCCACCAACAGGGAATGAACACTGAAGCTTTCTTT.

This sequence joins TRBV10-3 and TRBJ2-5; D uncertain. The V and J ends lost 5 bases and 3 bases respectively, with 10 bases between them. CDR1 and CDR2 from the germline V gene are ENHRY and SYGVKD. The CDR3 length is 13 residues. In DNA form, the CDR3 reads TGTGCCATCAGTCTAGGCGGTGAAGAGACCCAGTACTTC. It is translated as CAISLGGEETQYF.

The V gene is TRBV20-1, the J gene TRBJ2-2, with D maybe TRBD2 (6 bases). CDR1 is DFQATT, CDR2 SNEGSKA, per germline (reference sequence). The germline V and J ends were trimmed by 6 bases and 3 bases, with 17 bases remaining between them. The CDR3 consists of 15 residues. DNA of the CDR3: TGCAGTGCCCCTACCGCCGGGACTCACACCGGGGAGCTGTTTTTT. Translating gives CSAPTAGTHTGELFF.

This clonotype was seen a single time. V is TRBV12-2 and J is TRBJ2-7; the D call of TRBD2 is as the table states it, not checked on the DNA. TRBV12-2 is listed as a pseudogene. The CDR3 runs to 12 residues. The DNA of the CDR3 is TGTGCAAGTTCAGGCCCCTTCTACGAGCAGTACTTC. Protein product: CASSGPFYEQYF.

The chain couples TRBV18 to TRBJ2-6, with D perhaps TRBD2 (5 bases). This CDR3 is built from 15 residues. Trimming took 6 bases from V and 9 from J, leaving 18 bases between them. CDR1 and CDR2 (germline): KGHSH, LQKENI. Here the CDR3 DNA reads TGTGCCAGCTCCCCCCTCGGGTCCGAGGGCAACGTCCTGACTTTC. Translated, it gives CASSPLGSEGNVLTF.

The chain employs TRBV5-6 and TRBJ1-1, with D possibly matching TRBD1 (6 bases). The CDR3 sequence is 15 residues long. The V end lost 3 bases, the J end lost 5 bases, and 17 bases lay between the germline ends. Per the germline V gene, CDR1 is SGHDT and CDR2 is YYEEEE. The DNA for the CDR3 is TGTGCCAGCAGCTGGGGGCCACCAGGCGGGACTGAAGCTTTCTTT. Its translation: CASSWGPPGGTEAFF.

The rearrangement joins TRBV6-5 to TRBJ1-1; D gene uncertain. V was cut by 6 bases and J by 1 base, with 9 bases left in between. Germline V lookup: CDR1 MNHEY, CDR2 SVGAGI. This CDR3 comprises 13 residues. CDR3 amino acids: CASSQRRNTEAFF. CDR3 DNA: TGTGCCAGCAGCCAAAGACGGAACACTGAAGCTTTCTTT.